Reported below is one T cell receptor beta chain. The data derive from a study of T cell changes during pregnancy in multiple sclerosis. V lost 4 bases, J lost 3 bases, and 12 bases lay in between. Germline values: CDR1 SGHRS, CDR2 YFSETQ. This CDR3 has 14 amino acids. Profiled with immunoSEQ multiplex PCR; TCRdb holds only in-frame clones, not every one. Of 100,000 or so clones in the sample, about 94% were seen once. The input for sequencing was peripheral blood, taken before pregnancy. The clonotype was recovered from a female donor with multiple sclerosis, enrolled in a pregnancy study. The chain uses TRBV5-1 and TRBJ2-3; the D gene is possibly TRBD1 (6 bases). The DNA of the CDR3 is TGCGCCAGCAGCCTGGGACATCTAACAGATACGCAGTATTTT. As protein: CASSLGHLTDTQYF.